The 17 T cell receptor beta chains in this list originate from one sample, sequenced in a study of Ad26.COV2.S vaccination and SARS-CoV-2 variants. Indicated treatment: roughly 19 received Ad26.COV2.S at low or high dose, single or two shots; about 5 received placebo; per-sample allocation not given. Sampling was done on day 63 after the first vaccine or placebo injection. Only in-frame clones appear in the TCRdb table, and some are missing; sequencing was by immunoSEQ multiplex PCR. The sample gives about 410,000 clones, about 85% of which show up once; roughly 3% is in the top ten. Material: peripheral blood, obtained in a trial of Ad26.COV2.S vaccine versus placebo. Receptors were obtained from a person between 18 and 59 years old who received the Ad26.COV2.S COVID-19 vaccine or a placebo.

Here the CDR3 DNA reads TGTGCCAGCAGCCGCTTGGGACAGGGGCCCTACGAGCAGTACTTC. Its protein is CASSRLGQGPYEQYF. The chain is built from TRBV14 and TRBJ2-7, with 10 bases aligning to TRBD1. The germline V gene encodes CDR1 SGHDN and CDR2 FVKESK. CDR3 length: 15 amino acids. Trimming took 4 bases from V and 2 from J; bases not matched to a gene: 5.

The chain uses TRBV5-6 and TRBJ2-2; D is ambiguous. The CDR3 has 10 amino acids. Trimming took 6 bases from V and 4 from J, leaving 1 base between them. CDR1 is SGHDT, CDR2 YYEEEE, per germline. Here the CDR3 reads CASTTGELFF. The CDR3 DNA follows: TGTGCCAGCACCACCGGGGAGCTGTTTTTT.

The chain links TRBV12-5 to TRBJ1-2, with D possibly matching TRBD1 (6 bases). CDR1 and CDR2 from the germline V gene are LGHNT and FRNRAP. Trimming stripped 3 bases from V and 4 bases from J, with 9 bases between. The CDR3 is 13 amino acids. The CDR3 reads CASGFMGAYGYTF. CDR3 in DNA: TGTGCTAGTGGTTTTATGGGGGCCTATGGCTACACCTTC.

The rearrangement links TRBV18 to TRBJ2-2, with D possibly being TRBD1 or TRBD2 (5 bases each). Germline assignment: CDR1 KGHSH and CDR2 LQKENI. The CDR3 runs 16 residues. V lost 3 bases to trimming and J lost 3 bases, with 14 bases between them. As DNA, the CDR3 is TGTGCCAGCTCACCCCTCGGGGCGGCGGACACCGGGGAGCTGTTTTTT. It codes for CASSPLGAADTGELFF.

This clone was seen only once. CDR3 DNA: TGTGCCAGCAGTGAGCAGGGCGCTAATAATTCACCCCTCCACTTT. It specifies CASSEQGANNSPLHF. The genes are TRBV2 and TRBJ1-6; D might be TRBD1 (5 bases). Germline V gene lookup returns CDR1 SNHLY and CDR2 FYNNEI. CDR3 length equals 15 residues. The ends were cut back, 3 bases at V and 5 bases at J, with 11 bases in the middle.

This clone was counted a single time. CDR3 coding DNA: TGTGCCAGCAGCTTAGTTACAGCTGAAGCTTTCTTT. It yields the protein CASSLVTAEAFF. The V call is TRBV7-9, the J call TRBJ1-1, with D uncertain. The CDR3 contains 12 residues. Germline lookup yields CDR1 SEHNR and CDR2 FQNEAQ (reference sequence). V was clipped by 1 base and J by 6 bases, with 6 bases between them.

This chain links TRBV20-1 with TRBJ1-1, with D perhaps TRBD1 (6 bases). Germline V CDR1 and CDR2: DFQATT, SNEGSKA (reference sequence). CDR3 length: 12 amino acids. V was clipped by 3 bases and J by 8 bases, with 13 bases between them. The CDR3 spells CSASENRDEAFF. DNA for the CDR3: TGCAGTGCTAGTGAAAACAGGGACGAAGCTTTCTTT.

The chain links TRBV5-1 to TRBJ2-5, with a possible D match to TRBD1 (6 bases). V lost 4 bases to trimming and J lost 4 bases, with 20 bases between them. The CDR3 length is 16 residues. Per the germline V gene, CDR1 is SGHRS and CDR2 is YFSETQ. The chain's CDR3 is CASSPPSGAGAETQYF. CDR3 nucleotides: TGCGCCAGCAGCCCGCCATCGGGCGCAGGGGCAGAGACCCAGTACTTC.

Only one count was recorded for this clone. The chain carries TRBV4-3 and TRBJ2-2, with 7 bases that match TRBD1. The V segment lost 4 bases and the J segment 4 bases; nucleotides outside the gene matches: 9. The CDR3 is 16 amino acids. The germline CDR1 and CDR2 sequences are LGHNA and YSLEER. The DNA of the CDR3 is TGCGCCAGCAGCCCTAACGCTCCAGGGGGCACCGGGGAGCTGTTTTTT. Translated, it gives CASSPNAPGGTGELFF.

V usage is TRBV4-1 and J usage is TRBJ1-2; weak D call: TRBD1 (5 bases). CDR3 length: 17 amino acids. Germline assignment: CDR1 MGHRA and CDR2 YSYEKL. V lost 1 base to trimming and J lost 8 bases, with 23 bases between them. CDR3 sequence reads: CASSQVPPTVESRGYTF. CDR3 in DNA: TGCGCCAGCAGCCAAGTCCCCCCGACAGTAGAGTCGCGGGGCTACACCTTC.

This chain links TRBV6-2 or TRBV6-3 with TRBJ1-5; 10 bases align to TRBD1. The germline gives CDR1 MNHEY, CDR2 SVGEGT. The CDR3 is 17 residues long. V dropped 2 bases and J dropped 1; count of bases not matched to a gene: 5. The chain's CDR3 is CASSYRQGAVSNQPQHF. For the CDR3, the DNA is TGTGCCAGCAGTTACCGACAGGGGGCAGTCAGCAATCAGCCCCAGCATTTT.

This chain joins TRBV11-2 and TRBJ2-2; 13 nucleotides line up with TRBD2. V dropped 5 bases and J dropped 5; count of bases not matched to a gene: 11. The germline V gene has CDR1 SGHAT and CDR2 FQNNGV. CDR3 length equals 18 residues. CDR3 DNA sequence: TGTGCCAGCAGCCGAATTAGGACTAGCGGGGGACGGACCGGGGAGCTGTTTTTT. This encodes CASSRIRTSGGRTGELFF.

Worth noting for this clone: Within the sample, other DNA sequences also encode this same CDR3. This sequence joins TRBV12-3 or TRBV12-4 and TRBJ2-1; D tentatively reads TRBD1 or TRBD2 (5 bases each). The V end lost 0 bases, the J end lost 8 bases, and 5 bases lay between the germline ends. CDR3 length: 12 amino acids. The CDR3 loop is CASSLAGDEQFF. In nucleotides, the CDR3 is TGTGCCAGCAGTTTAGCGGGGGATGAGCAGTTCTTC.

This sequence joins TRBV12-2 and TRBJ2-3; whether TRBD2, the table's D call, matches the DNA was not checked. TRBV12-2 is a pseudogene. The CDR3 loop spans 20 amino acids. The chain's CDR3 is CASRAPMGTSGHTLPDTQYF. The CDR3 DNA sequence: TGTGCAAGTCGCGCACCCATGGGGACTAGCGGACATACCCTCCCAGATACGCAGTATTTT.

The V call is TRBV19, the J call TRBJ2-1; the match to TRBD1 covers 8 bases. The V and J ends lost 4 bases and 6 bases, in that order; junction bases with no gene match: 2. CDR3 length equals 13 residues. The germline gives CDR1 LNHDA, CDR2 SQIVND (reference sequence). CDR3 DNA sequence: TGTGCCAGTAGTAAACAGGGGGTCAATGAGCAGTTCTTC. Translation: CASSKQGVNEQFF.

The CDR3 sequence is CASSPSDGRGFPATNEKLFF. CDR3 bases: TGTGCCAGCTCACCAAGCGATGGCAGGGGTTTCCCTGCAACTAATGAAAAACTGTTTTTT. The chain has TRBV18 and TRBJ1-4, with a weak D call TRBD1 (6 bases). V shed 2 bases and J shed 0 bases, with 22 bases lying between them. The germline CDR1 and CDR2 sequences are KGHSH and LQKENI. This CDR3 region has 20 residues.

The genes are TRBV7-2 and TRBJ2-1, with unresolved D. Germline V gene data show CDR1 as SGHTA and CDR2 as FQGNSA. CDR3 length equals 15 residues. Trimming took off 2 bases at V and 0 bases at J, with 8 bases between the two ends. Written as DNA, the CDR3 is TGTGCCAGCAGCTTATTTCCTAGCTCCTACAATGAGCAGTTCTTC. This gives the protein CASSLFPSSYNEQFF.